This TCR beta chain was obtained from a study of early T cells in non-severe SARS-CoV-2 infection. TCRdb re-derived calls from the 5' RACE reads in MiXCR, one entry per CDR3 protein. The data contain about 100,000 distinct CDR3 sequences, 13% of them singletons. Regarding the study as a whole: Clonotype matching in VDJdb favored anti-spike CD8 responses and did not capture private and CD4 specificities.

On this clonotype itself: Its antigen is undetermined.

Trimming cost V 5 bases and J 4 bases; bases outside gene matches: 12. CDR1 SGHAT and CDR2 FQNNGV come from the germline V gene. CDR3 size: 17 residues. The genes are TRBV11-2 and TRBJ2-2, with 8 bases aligning to TRBD1. This TCR was sampled from an adult who was a healthcare worker with PCR-confirmed SARS-CoV-2 infection or an uninfected control (not recorded which). The sample comprised whole blood. CDR3 nucleotide sequence: TGTGCCAGCAGCCTAGCAGGGGGCGGAATGGGCACCGGGGAGCTGTTTTTT. Translation gives CASSLAGGGMGTGELFF.